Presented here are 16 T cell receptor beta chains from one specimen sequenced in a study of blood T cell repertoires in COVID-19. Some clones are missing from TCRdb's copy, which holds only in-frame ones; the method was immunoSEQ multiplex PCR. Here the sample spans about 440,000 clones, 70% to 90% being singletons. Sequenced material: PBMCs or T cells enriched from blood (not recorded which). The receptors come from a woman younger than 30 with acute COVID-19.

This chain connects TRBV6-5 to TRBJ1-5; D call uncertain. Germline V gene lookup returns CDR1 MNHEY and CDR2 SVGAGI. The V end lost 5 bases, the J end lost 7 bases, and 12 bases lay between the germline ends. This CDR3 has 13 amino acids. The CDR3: CASSPRVGQPQHF. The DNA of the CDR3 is TGTGCCAGCAGTCCCCGCGTGGGCCAGCCCCAGCATTTT.

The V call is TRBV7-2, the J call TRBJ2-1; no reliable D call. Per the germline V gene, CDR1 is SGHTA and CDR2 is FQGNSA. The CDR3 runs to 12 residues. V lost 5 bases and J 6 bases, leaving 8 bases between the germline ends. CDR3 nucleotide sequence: TGTGCCAGCAGCCCCCCTTCCAATGAGCAGTTCTTC. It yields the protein CASSPPSNEQFF.

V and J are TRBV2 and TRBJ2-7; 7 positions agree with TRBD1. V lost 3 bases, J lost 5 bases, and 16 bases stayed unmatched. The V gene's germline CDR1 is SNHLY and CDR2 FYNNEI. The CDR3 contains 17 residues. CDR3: CASSDEGALNMMDEQYF. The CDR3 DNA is TGTGCCAGCAGTGATGAGGGGGCGCTGAATATGATGGACGAGCAGTACTTC.

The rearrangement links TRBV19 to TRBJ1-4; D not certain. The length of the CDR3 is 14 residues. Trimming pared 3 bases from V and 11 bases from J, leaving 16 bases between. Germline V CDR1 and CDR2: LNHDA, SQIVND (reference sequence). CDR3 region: CASSIGGDLRKLFF. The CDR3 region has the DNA TGTGCCAGTAGTATCGGCGGGGATCTTCGGAAACTGTTTTTT.

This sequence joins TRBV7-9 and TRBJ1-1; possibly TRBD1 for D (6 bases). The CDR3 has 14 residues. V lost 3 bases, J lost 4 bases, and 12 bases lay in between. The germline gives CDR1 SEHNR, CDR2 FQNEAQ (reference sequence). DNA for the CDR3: TGTGCCAGCAGCTTGGGAACAGGGAGCACTGAAGCTTTCTTT. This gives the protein CASSLGTGSTEAFF.

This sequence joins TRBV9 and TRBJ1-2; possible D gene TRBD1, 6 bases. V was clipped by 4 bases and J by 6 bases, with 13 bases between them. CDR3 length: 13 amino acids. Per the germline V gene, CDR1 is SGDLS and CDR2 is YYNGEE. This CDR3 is CASSPNRDNGYTF. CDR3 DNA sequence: TGTGCCAGCAGCCCGAACCGGGACAATGGCTACACCTTC.

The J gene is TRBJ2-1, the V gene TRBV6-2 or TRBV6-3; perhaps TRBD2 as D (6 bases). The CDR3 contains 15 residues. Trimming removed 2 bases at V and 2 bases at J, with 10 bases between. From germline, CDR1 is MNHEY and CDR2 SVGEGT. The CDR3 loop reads CASSYQRLAYNEQFF. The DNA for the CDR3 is TGTGCCAGCAGTTACCAACGACTAGCCTACAATGAGCAGTTCTTC.

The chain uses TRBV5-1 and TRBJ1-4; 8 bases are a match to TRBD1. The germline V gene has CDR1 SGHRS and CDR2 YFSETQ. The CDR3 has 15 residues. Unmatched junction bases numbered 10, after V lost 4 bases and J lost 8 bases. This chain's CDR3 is CASSPRGTGEEKLFF. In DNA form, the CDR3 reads TGCGCCAGCAGCCCGAGGGGGACAGGAGAAGAAAAACTGTTTTTT.

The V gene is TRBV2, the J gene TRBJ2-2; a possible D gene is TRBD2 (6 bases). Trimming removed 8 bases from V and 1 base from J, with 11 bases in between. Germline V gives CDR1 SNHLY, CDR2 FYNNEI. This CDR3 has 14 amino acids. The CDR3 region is CASGIGGNTGELFF. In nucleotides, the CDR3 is TGTGCCAGCGGGATCGGGGGGAACACCGGGGAGCTGTTTTTT. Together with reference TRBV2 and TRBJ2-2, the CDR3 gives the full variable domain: EPEVTQTPSHQVTQMGQEVILRCVPISNHLYFYWYRQILGQKVEFLVSFYNNEISEKSEIFDDQFSVERPDGSNFTLKIRSTKLEDSAMYFCASGIGGNTGELFFGEGSRLTVL.

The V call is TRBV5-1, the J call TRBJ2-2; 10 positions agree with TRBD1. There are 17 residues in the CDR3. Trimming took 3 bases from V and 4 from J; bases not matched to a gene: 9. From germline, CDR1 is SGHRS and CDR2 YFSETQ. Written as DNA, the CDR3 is TGCGCCAGCAGCTCGACCGGGACAGGGGCGGTCACCGGGGAGCTGTTTTTT. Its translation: CASSSTGTGAVTGELFF.

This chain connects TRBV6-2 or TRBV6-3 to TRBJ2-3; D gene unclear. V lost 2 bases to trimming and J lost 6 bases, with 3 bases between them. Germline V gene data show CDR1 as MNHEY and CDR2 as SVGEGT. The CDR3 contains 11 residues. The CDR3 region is CASSYRDTQYF. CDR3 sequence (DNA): TGTGCCAGCAGTTACCGGGATACGCAGTATTTT.

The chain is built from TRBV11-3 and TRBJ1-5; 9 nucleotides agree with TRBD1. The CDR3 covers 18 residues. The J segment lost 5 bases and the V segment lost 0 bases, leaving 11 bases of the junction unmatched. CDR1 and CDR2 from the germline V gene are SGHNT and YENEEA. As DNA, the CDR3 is TGTGCCAGCAGCTTAGAGCACGTTAGGGACAGGGTCTATCAGCCCCAGCATTTT. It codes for CASSLEHVRDRVYQPQHF. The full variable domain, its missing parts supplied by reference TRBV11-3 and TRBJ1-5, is EAGVVQSPRYKIIEKKQPVAFWCNPISGHNTLYWYLQNLGQGPELLIRYENEEAVDDSQLPKDRFSAERLKGVDSTLKIQPAELGDSAVYLCASSLEHVRDRVYQPQHFGDGTRLSIL.

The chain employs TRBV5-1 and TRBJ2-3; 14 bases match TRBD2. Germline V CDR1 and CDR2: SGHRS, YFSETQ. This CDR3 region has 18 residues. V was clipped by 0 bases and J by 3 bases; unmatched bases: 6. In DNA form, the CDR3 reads TGCGCCAGCAGCTTGGTGACTAGCGGGGGGGTCATTACAGATACGCAGTATTTT. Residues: CASSLVTSGGVITDTQYF.

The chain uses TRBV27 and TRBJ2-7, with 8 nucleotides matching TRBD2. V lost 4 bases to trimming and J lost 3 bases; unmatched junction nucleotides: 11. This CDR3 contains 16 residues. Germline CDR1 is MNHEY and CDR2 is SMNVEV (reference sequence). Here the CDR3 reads CASSSSPGTSNYEQYF. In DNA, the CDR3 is TGTGCCAGCAGTTCTTCCCCCGGGACTAGTAACTACGAGCAGTACTTC.

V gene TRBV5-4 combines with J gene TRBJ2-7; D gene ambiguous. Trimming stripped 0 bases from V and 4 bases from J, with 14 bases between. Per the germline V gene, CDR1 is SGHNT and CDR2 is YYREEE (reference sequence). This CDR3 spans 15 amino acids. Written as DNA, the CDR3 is TGTGCCAGCAGCTTGGTCCGCGAACCTTTTTACGAGCAGTACTTC. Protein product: CASSLVREPFYEQYF.

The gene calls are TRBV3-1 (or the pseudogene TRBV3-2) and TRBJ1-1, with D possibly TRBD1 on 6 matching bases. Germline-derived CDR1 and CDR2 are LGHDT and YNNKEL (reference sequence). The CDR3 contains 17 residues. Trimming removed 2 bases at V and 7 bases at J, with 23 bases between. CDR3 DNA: TGTGCCAGCAGCCAAACGCACAGGGTCGAAAGATTCCGTGAAGCTTTCTTT. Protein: CASSQTHRVERFREAFF.